The entry below gives a single T cell receptor beta chain sequence along with its context. Profiling relied on immunoSEQ multiplex PCR, and the TCRdb table lists in-frame clones only, not all of them. The table has approximately 170,000 clones, approximately 80% seen once. The CDR3 spans 12 residues. Trimming pared 7 bases from V and 3 bases from J, leaving 10 bases between. Per the germline V gene, CDR1 is MNHNS and CDR2 is SASEGT. The data originate from a study of cytomegalovirus exposure and HLA in healthy donors. The chain couples TRBV6-1 to TRBJ2-7, with D tentatively TRBD2 (6 bases). The TCR originated in a man aged 25-40 years in good health and CMV-seropositive. The sequencing input was PBMCs. The DNA of the CDR3 is TGTGCCAGCACGCGGGGAAACTACGAGCAGTACTTC. Its translation is CASTRGNYEQYF.